This TCR beta chain was profiled in a study of cytomegalovirus exposure and HLA in healthy donors. The overall study: The roughly 130 validation repertoires, a later analysis reported, used the same platform as the roughly 730 repertoires from the first cohort. General study points: The study designated 150 to 200 TCR beta chains cytomegalovirus-associated.

Here immunoSEQ multiplex PCR was the method, and the copy in TCRdb shows in-frame clones only, minus some. The table lists 45,000 to 65,000 clones, around nine tenths of them singletons, with approximately 8.1% in the top ten. The CDR3 spans 16 residues. Germline loops: CDR1 SGHRS, CDR2 YFSETQ. Trimming took off 4 bases at V and 0 bases at J, with 16 bases between the two ends. A note on this clone: The antigen is unknown.

This receptor was identified in a woman under 30 in good health and CMV-seropositive. The genes are TRBV5-1 and TRBJ1-1; a weak D match, TRBD1 (5 bases). Sequenced input: PBMCs. The CDR3 region is CASSPDSSSLNTEAFF. Written as DNA, the CDR3 is TGCGCCAGCAGCCCCGACAGCTCTTCCTTGAACACTGAAGCTTTCTTT.